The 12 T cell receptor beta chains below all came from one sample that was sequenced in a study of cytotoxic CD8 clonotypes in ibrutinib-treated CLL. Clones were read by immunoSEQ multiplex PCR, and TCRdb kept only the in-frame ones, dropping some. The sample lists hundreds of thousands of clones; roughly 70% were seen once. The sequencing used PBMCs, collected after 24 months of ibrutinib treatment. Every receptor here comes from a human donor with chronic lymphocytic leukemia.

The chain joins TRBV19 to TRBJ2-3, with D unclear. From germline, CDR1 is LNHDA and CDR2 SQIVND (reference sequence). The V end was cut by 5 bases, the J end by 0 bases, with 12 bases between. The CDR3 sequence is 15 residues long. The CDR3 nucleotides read TGTGCCAGTAGTGCCCAGAGATATAGCACAGATACGCAGTATTTT. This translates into CASSAQRYSTDTQYF.

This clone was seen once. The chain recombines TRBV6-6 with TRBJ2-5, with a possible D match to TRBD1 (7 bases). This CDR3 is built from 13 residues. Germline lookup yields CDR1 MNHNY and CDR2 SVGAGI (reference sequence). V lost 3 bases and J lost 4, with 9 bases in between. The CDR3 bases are TGTGCCAGCAGTTATCAGGGGGGAGAGACCCAGTACTTC. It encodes CASSYQGGETQYF.

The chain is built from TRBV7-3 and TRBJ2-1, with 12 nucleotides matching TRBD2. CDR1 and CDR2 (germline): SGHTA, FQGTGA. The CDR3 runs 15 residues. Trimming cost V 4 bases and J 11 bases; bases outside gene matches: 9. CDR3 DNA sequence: TGTGCCAGCAGCTCAGGGACTAGCGGGTTGGGCCAGCAGTTCTTC. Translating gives CASSSGTSGLGQQFF.

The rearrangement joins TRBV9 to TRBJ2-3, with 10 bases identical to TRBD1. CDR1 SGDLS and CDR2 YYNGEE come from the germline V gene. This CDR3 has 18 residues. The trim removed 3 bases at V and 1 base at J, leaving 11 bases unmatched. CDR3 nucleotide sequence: TGTGCCAGCAGCGGGAGAGGGGGGACAGGGGCCCGCACAGATACGCAGTATTTT. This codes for CASSGRGGTGARTDTQYF.

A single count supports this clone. The CDR3 reads CASSLRDRAYEQYF. The CDR3 DNA reads TGCGCCAGCAGTCTTAGGGACAGGGCATACGAGCAGTACTTC. The J gene is TRBJ2-7, the V gene TRBV23-1; 9 nucleotides agree with TRBD1. TRBV23-1 has ORF status, its function being uncertain. The CDR3 spans 14 residues. V shed 4 bases and J 4 bases; nucleotides not matched to a gene: 5.

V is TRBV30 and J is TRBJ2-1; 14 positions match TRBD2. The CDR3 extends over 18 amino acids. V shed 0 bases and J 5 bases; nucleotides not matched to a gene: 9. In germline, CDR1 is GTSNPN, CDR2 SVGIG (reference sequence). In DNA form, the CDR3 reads TGTGCCTGGAGTGTTTTAGGGACTAGCGGGAGTAAGGACAATGAGCAGTTCTTC. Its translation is CAWSVLGTSGSKDNEQFF.

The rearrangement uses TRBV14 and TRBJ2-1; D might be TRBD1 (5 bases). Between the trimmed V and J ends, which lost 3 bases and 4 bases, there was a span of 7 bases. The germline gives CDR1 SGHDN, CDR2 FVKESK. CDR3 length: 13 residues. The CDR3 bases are TGTGCCAGCAGCCAGACAGTTTACAATGAGCAGTTCTTC. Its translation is CASSQTVYNEQFF.

CDR3 nucleotide sequence: TGTGCCAGCACCAGGGGACAGGGGGCTAATACGTATGGCAATCAGCCCCAGCATTTT. Amino acids: CASTRGQGANTYGNQPQHF. V is TRBV2 and J is TRBJ1-5; 12 bases match TRBD1. CDR3 length equals 19 residues. The V gene end was trimmed by 7 bases and the J gene end by 2 bases; junction bases not matched to a gene: 15. The germline gives CDR1 SNHLY, CDR2 FYNNEI.

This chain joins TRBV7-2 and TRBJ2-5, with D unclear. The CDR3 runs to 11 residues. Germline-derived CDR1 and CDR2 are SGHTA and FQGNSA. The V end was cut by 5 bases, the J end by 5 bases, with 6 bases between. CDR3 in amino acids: CASSVLETQYF. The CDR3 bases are TGTGCCAGCAGCGTTTTGGAGACCCAGTACTTC.

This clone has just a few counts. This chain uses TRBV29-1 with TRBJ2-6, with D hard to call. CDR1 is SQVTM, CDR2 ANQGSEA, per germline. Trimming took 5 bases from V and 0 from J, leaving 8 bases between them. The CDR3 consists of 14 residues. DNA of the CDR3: TGCAGCGTTACACCCGGCTCTGGGGCCAACGTCCTGACTTTC. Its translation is CSVTPGSGANVLTF.

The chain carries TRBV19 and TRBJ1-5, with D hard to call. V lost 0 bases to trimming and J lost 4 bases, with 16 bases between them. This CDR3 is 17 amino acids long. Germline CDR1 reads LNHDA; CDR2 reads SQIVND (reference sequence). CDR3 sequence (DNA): TGTGCCAGTAGTATAGATGAGTGGGGTGTCGGGAATCAGCCCCAGCATTTT. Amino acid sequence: CASSIDEWGVGNQPQHF.

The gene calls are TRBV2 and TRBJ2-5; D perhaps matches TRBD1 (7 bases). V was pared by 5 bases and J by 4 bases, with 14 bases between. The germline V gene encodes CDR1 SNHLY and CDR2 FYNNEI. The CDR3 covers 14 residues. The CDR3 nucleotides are TGTGCCAGCAGTACGAGGGGGCGGGGAGAGACCCAGTACTTC. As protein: CASSTRGRGETQYF.